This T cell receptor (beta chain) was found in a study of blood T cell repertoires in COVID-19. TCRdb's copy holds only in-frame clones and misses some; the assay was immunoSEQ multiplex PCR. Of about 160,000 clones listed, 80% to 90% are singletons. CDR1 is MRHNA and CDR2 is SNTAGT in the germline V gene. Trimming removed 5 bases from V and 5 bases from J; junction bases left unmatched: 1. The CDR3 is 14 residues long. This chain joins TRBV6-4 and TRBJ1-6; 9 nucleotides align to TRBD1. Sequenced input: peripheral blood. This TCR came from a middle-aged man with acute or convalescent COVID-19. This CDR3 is CASSRTGDNSPLHF. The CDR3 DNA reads TGTGCCAGCAGTCGGACAGGGGATAATTCACCCCTCCACTTT.